This TCR beta chain emerged from a study of blood T cell repertoires in COVID-19. Study information: The United States, Italy and Spain were the sources of the acute and convalescent COVID-19 samples.

This CDR3 spans 14 amino acids. Germline V gene data show CDR1 as MNHEY and CDR2 as SVGAGI. With 11 bases removed from V and 7 bases from J, the gap between germline ends came to 21 bases. Cohort assignment relied on participant-reported clinical history. Participants in the exposed group had met a COVID-19 case in the 2 weeks before joining the study. This clone was found once. As handled by the study authors: Amplification from reference gene primers served as the basis for estimated nucleated cell counts. The protocol was immunoSEQ multiplex PCR, while the TCRdb copy is restricted to in-frame clones and leaves out a portion. That table is the source of V, J and clone size, and D and trimming were worked out from the DNA. The data hold a few hundred thousand clones, with around 83% observed a single time.

This sequence was found in a woman aged 45-60 years who had been exposed to COVID-19. The gene calls are TRBV6-5 and TRBJ2-1, with a possible D match to TRBD1 (6 bases). What was sequenced was PBMCs or T cells enriched from blood (not recorded which). CDR3 nucleotides: TGTGCCGCCCCCGGGTCAGGGGAATTAAATGAGCAGTTCTTC. Its translation: CAAPGSGELNEQFF.